This T cell receptor (beta chain) came from a study of T cell changes during pregnancy in multiple sclerosis. Profiling relied on immunoSEQ multiplex PCR, and the TCRdb table lists in-frame clones only, not all of them. Among fewer than 65,000 clones listed, 90% were seen once. Trimming pared 0 bases from V and 2 bases from J, leaving 2 bases between. This CDR3 has 11 residues. Germline V gives CDR1 DFQATT, CDR2 SNEGSKA (reference sequence). The chain employs TRBV20-1 and TRBJ2-7; D unresolved. This specimen consisted of peripheral blood, obtained in the first trimester of pregnancy. The sequence derives from a female donor in good health, enrolled as a control in a pregnancy study. In nucleotides, the CDR3 is TGCAGTGCTAGAGACGCCTACGAGCAGTACTTC. Amino acid sequence: CSARDAYEQYF.